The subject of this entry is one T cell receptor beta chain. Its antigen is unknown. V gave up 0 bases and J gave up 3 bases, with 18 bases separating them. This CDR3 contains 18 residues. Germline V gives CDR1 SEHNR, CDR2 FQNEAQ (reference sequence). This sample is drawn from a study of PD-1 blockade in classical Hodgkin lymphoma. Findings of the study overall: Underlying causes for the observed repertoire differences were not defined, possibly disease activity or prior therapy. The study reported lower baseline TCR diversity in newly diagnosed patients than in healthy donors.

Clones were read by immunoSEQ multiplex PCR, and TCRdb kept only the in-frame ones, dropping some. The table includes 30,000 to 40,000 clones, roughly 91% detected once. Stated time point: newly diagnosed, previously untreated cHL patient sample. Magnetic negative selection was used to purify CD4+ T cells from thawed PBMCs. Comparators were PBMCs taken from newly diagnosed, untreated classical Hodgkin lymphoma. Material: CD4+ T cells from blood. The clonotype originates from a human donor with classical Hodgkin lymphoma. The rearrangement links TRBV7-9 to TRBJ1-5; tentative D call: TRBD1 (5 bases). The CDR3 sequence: CASSLAWKQDRVNQPQHF. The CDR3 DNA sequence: TGTGCCAGCAGCTTAGCGTGGAAACAAGACAGAGTCAATCAGCCCCAGCATTTT.